The rows below give T cell receptor beta chains drawn from one sample of a study of regulatory T cells in long-lasting Graves disease. TCRdb redid the calling of the multiplex PCR reads with MiXCR, one entry per CDR3 protein. This table holds over 500,000 distinct CDR3 sequences, approximately 15% found once. The same data also contributed to another study, on T cells in Graves' hyperthyroidism and ophthalmopathy.

Sequences were derived from peripheral blood mononuclear cells (PBMCs), sampled at new diagnosis, from a patient treated with antithyroid drugs. The source is a woman aged 30 to 39 with Graves disease. CDR3s include the opening cysteine and the closing phenylalanine or tryptophan. Fields, in order: clone size, D gene, V gene, J gene, CDR3 protein, CDR3 DNA. A D gene is named only where the DNA matches it firmly. A row's size may be missing; if present it is once, few, many or a size class.

>NA|NA|TRBV5-1|TRBJ2-2
CASSPSSRGTGELFF
TGCGCCAGCAGTCCTTCGTCGCGGGGAACCGGGGAGCTGTTTTTT
>few|NA|TRBV3-1|TRBJ2-7
CASSSPTGTRNWQYF
TGTGCCAGCAGCTCACCGACCGGGACCCGTAATTGGCAGTACTTC
>NA|NA|TRBV30|TRBJ2-7
CAWSGPRPEQYF
TGTGCCTGGAGCGGCCCCCGACCCGAGCAGTACTTC
>many|TRBD1|TRBV11-2|TRBJ1-2
CASSPRGRLDGYTF
TGTGCCAGCAGCCCCAGGGGGCGATTAGATGGCTACACCTTC
>NA|NA|TRBV20-1|TRBJ2-3
CSARGSGQPQYF
TGCAGTGCTAGGGGCTCGGGGCAGCCCCAGTATTTT
>many|NA|TRBV7-2|TRBJ2-1
CASSLWLEYGGEQFF
TGTGCCAGCAGCTTATGGCTGGAGTACGGGGGTGAGCAGTTCTTC
>NA|NA|TRBV10-3|TRBJ1-1
CAIRDYPTGGNTEAFF
TGTGCCATCAGAGATTACCCGACAGGCGGGAACACTGAAGCTTTCTTT
>NA|NA|TRBV27|TRBJ1-5
CASRVTGFNQPQHF
TGTGCCAGCAGAGTAACAGGGTTTAATCAGCCCCAGCATTTT
>once|TRBD2|TRBV7-8|TRBJ2-4
CASSLGSGGSGIAKNIQYF
TGTGCCAGCAGCTTAGGGTCGGGGGGGAGCGGAATAGCCAAAAACATTCAGTACTTC
>few|TRBD2|TRBV4-2|TRBJ2-1
CASSQDPGLAANEQFF
TGTGCCAGCAGCCAAGATCCGGGACTAGCGGCTAATGAGCAGTTCTTC
>NA|NA|TRBV28|TRBJ1-2
CASSPQGMGGYTF
TGTGCCAGCAGCCCACAGGGAATGGGTGGCTACACCTTC
>many|TRBD1|TRBV20-1|TRBJ1-1
CSASSTGGWNTEAFF
TGCAGTGCTAGTTCAACAGGGGGCTGGAACACTGAAGCTTTCTTT
>NA|NA|TRBV19|TRBJ1-1
CASIFNGGTEAFF
TGTGCCAGTATCTTCAATGGGGGTACTGAAGCTTTCTTT
>NA|TRBD2|TRBV20-1|TRBJ2-1
CSAGPGLAGYNGQFF
TGCAGTGCTGGCCCGGGACTAGCGGGCTACAATGGGCAGTTCTTC
>many|NA|TRBV7-8|TRBJ2-5
CASSLGPRGGQETQYF
TGTGCCAGCAGCTTAGGGCCCAGGGGGGGACAAGAGACCCAGTACTTC
>few|TRBD2|TRBV19|TRBJ2-7
CASSIGASGDYEQYF
TGTGCCAGTAGTATTGGAGCTAGCGGAGACTACGAGCAGTACTTC
>NA|TRBD2|TRBV15|TRBJ2-1
CATSREGGGSGSPLGNEQFF
TGTGCCACCAGCAGAGAGGGTGGGGGCAGCGGGAGTCCCTTAGGGAATGAGCAGTTCTTC
>few|NA|TRBV25-1|TRBJ1-4
CASSPGTGAKLFF
TGTGCCAGCAGCCCCGGTACGGGGGCAAAACTGTTTTTT
>few|NA|TRBV6-1|TRBJ1-2
CASRELGKPNYGYTF
TGTGCCAGCAGAGAGTTGGGGAAACCTAACTATGGCTACACCTTC
>many|NA|TRBV29-1|TRBJ1-1
CSAGTQLNTEAFF
TGCAGCGCGGGGACACAACTGAACACTGAAGCTTTCTTT
>NA|NA|TRBV19|TRBJ1-5
CASREAYRLNQPQHF
TGTGCCAGTAGAGAAGCGTACAGGCTTAATCAGCCCCAGCATTTT
>NA|TRBD2|TRBV5-1|TRBJ2-3
CASSLTSGSALDTQYF
TGTGCCAGCAGCTTGACTAGCGGGAGTGCGTTGGATACGCAGTATTTT
>NA|NA|TRBV28|TRBJ2-7
CASSRLRGSYEQYF
TGTGCCAGCAGTCGACTTAGGGGATCCTACGAGCAGTACTTC
>many|NA|TRBV5-1|TRBJ2-1
CASSFTGALGSGGQFF
TGCGCCAGCAGCTTCACGGGGGCCCTTGGTTCCGGCGGGCAGTTCTTC
>many|TRBD1|TRBV7-2|TRBJ1-3
CASSLGQGRTDTIYF
TGTGCCAGCAGCTTAGGACAGGGCAGAACGGACACCATATATTTT